These 3 T cell receptor beta chains originate from one sample sequenced in a study of cytomegalovirus exposure and HLA in healthy donors. Profiling relied on immunoSEQ multiplex PCR, and the TCRdb table lists in-frame clones only, not all of them. Of 110,000 to 150,000 clones in the sample, roughly nine tenths were seen once. Sequences were obtained from PBMCs. Receptor source: a woman aged 18-29 years in good health and CMV-seropositive.

The CDR3 DNA reads TGCGCCAGCAGCCAAGGCGGCCCAGGGAACCAGCCCCAGCATTTT. Its translation: CASSQGGPGNQPQHF. J is TRBJ1-5 and V is TRBV4-1, with a possible D match to TRBD1 (5 bases). Germline values: CDR1 MGHRA, CDR2 YSYEKL. V shed 1 base and J shed 7 bases, with 14 bases lying between them. There are 15 residues in the CDR3.

The chain couples TRBV11-2 to TRBJ1-2, with D possibly being TRBD1 (6 bases). This CDR3 comprises 17 residues. Trimming shortened V by 0 bases and J by 5 bases, and 19 bases separated the two germline ends. CDR1 and CDR2 from the germline V gene are SGHAT and FQNNGV. The CDR3 protein is CASSLDHGRGLSYGYTF. In nucleotides, the CDR3 is TGTGCCAGCAGCTTAGATCACGGCAGGGGATTATCATATGGCTACACCTTC.

The chain is built from TRBV7-8 and TRBJ1-2; D is possibly TRBD1 (6 bases). Germline-derived CDR1 and CDR2 are SGHVS and FQNEAQ. V dropped 7 bases and J dropped 4 bases, with 16 bases sitting between them. The CDR3 runs to 14 residues. CDR3 loop: CASNPRGRTYGYTF. In DNA form, the CDR3 reads TGTGCCAGCAACCCGCGGGGGCGCACCTATGGCTACACCTTC.